This T cell receptor (beta chain) was recorded in a study of cytomegalovirus exposure and HLA in healthy donors. Study information: Out of 170 million or so T cells, an earlier analysis found some 120 million unique TCR beta sequences in total.

A remark on this clone: The antigen is unknown.

V lost 5 bases and J lost 2, with 10 bases in between. The CDR3 length is 15 residues. The germline gives CDR1 LNHDA, CDR2 SQIVND (reference sequence). General observations from the study: A later analysis reportedly identified an Asian-associated ancestry cluster as carrying fewer N-insertions than the 666-donor mean. Immune exposure information available was restricted to CMV serostatus. Upon later analysis, HLA-associated TCR beta chains proved more clonally expanded than other, equally common chains.

Amplification used 60 Vbeta primers and 13 Jbeta primers. The method was immunoSEQ multiplex PCR; TCRdb's version includes in-frame clones alone and lacks a portion of them. The sample records 95,000 to 150,000 clones, under 90% being singletons. The specimen sequenced was PBMCs. J is TRBJ2-6 and V is TRBV19; D might be TRBD1 (6 bases). This TCR was recovered from a female donor in good health and CMV-seropositive. Written as DNA, the CDR3 is TGTGCCAGTAGTCAGGACAGAGCTGGGGCCAACGTCCTGACTTTC. It translates to CASSQDRAGANVLTF.